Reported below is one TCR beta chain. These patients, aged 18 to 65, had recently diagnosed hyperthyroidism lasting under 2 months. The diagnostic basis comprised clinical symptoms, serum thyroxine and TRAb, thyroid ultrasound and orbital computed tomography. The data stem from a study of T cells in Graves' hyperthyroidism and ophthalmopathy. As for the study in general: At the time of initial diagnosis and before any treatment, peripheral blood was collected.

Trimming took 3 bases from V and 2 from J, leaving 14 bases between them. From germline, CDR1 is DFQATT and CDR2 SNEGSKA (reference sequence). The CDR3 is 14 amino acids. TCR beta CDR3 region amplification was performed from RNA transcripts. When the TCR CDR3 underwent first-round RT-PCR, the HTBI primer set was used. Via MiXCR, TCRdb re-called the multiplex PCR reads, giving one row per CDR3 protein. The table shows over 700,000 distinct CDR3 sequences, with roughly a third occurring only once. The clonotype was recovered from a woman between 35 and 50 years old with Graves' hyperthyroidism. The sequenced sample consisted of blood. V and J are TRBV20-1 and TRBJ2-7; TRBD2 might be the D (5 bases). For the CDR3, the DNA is TGCAGTGCTAGGGCCCCCCAGCGGACCTACGAGCAGTACTTC. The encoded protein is CSARAPQRTYEQYF.